The 15 T cell receptor beta chains below all came from one sample that was sequenced in a study of T cells in Graves' hyperthyroidism and ophthalmopathy. Amplified TCR beta CDR3 regions came from RNA transcripts. First-round RT-PCR targeting the TCR CDR3 was performed with the HTBI primer set. MiXCR was run by TCRdb on the multiplex PCR reads, yielding one entry per CDR3 protein. The sample consists of about 290,000 distinct CDR3 sequences, roughly 15% of them appearing once. Sequencing was performed on blood. All receptors derive from a woman aged 40 to 55 with Graves' hyperthyroidism.

This clonotype appeared a few times. Sequence at one end of the junction differs from germline and may be a read error. The rearrangement links TRBV7-9 to TRBJ2-5, with D hard to call. The CDR3 contains 14 residues. The germline V gene encodes CDR1 SEHNR and CDR2 FQNEAQ (reference sequence). The CDR3 nucleotides are TGTACCAGCAGCTCCCCGAAGGGCCAAGAGACCCAGTACTTC. The encoded protein is CTSSSPKGQETQYF.

This clonotype was seen repeatedly, ten times or more. This chain uses TRBV28 with TRBJ1-2; 7 bases line up with TRBD1. Germline V gives CDR1 MDHEN, CDR2 SYDVKM. This CDR3 is 17 amino acids long. With V trimmed by 5 bases and J by 4 bases, 16 bases remained unmatched. The CDR3 spells CASSTPPRQGGPYGYTF. The CDR3 DNA follows: TGTGCCAGCAGTACCCCCCCCCGACAGGGAGGCCCCTATGGCTACACCTTC.

The chain uses TRBV10-2 and TRBJ1-6; unclear D gene. V gave up 5 bases and J gave up 7 bases, with 6 bases separating them. Germline loops: CDR1 WSHSY, CDR2 SAAADI. The CDR3 loop spans 12 amino acids. CDR3 DNA sequence: TGCGCCAGCAGTACGGCGAATTCACCCCTCCACTTT. This gives the protein CASSTANSPLHF.

This clonotype was counted only a few times. A much larger clone sits a single nucleotide away, making a read error possible. The chain couples TRBV10-3 to TRBJ1-6; no clear D. The CDR3 totals 12 residues. Germline CDR1 is ENHRY and CDR2 is SYGVKD. The CDR3 sequence: CAISADNLPLHF. The CDR3 DNA reads TGTGCCATCTCGGCAGATAATTTACCCCTCCACTTT.

The V and J genes are TRBV7-9 and TRBJ2-6; 8 bases agree with TRBD1. V shed 6 bases, J shed 0 bases, and the junction held 19 bases outside the gene matches. Germline V gene lookup returns CDR1 SEHNR and CDR2 FQNEAQ (reference sequence). The CDR3 contains 21 residues. CDR3 coding DNA: TGTGCCAGCAGGCCCCGGGGGCAGGGGGCGTCACTTCTCTCTGGGGCCAACGTCCTGACTTTC. Amino acid sequence: CASRPRGQGASLLSGANVLTF. Filled out from reference TRBV7-9 and TRBJ2-6, the complete variable domain reads DTGVSQNPRHKITKRGQNVTFRCDPISEHNRLYWYRQTLGQGPEFLTYFQNEAQLEKSRLLSDRFSAERPKGSFSTLEIQRTEQGDSAMYLCASRPRGQGASLLSGANVLTFGAGSRLTVL.

The V gene is TRBV19, the J gene TRBJ2-4, with TRBD2 matching over 11 bases. V was clipped by 2 bases and J by 2 bases; unmatched bases: 2. The CDR3 spans 16 residues. CDR1 and CDR2 (germline): LNHDA, SQIVND (reference sequence). For the CDR3, the DNA is TGTGCCAGTAGTATAACTAGCGGGAGAACCAAAAACATTCAGTACTTC. Translated, it gives CASSITSGRTKNIQYF.

This clonotype occurred many times. The J gene is TRBJ1-3, the V gene TRBV7-2, with D perhaps TRBD1 (6 bases). V was cut by 2 bases and J by 2 bases, with 13 bases left in between. The CDR3 is 16 residues long. The germline CDR1 and CDR2 sequences are SGHTA and FQGNSA. DNA of the CDR3: TGTGCCAGCAGCTTACAACAGGGATCAGCTGGAAACACCATATATTTT. It translates to CASSLQQGSAGNTIYF.

The table lists this clonotype with many counts. The gene calls are TRBV6-1 and TRBJ2-2; no clear D. CDR3 length equals 14 residues. Germline V CDR1 and CDR2: MNHNS, SASEGT. Trimming took off 1 base at V and 9 bases at J, with 12 bases between the two ends. This CDR3 reads CASSEDHDPRELFF. CDR3 nucleotide sequence: TGTGCCAGCAGTGAAGACCATGATCCCCGGGAGCTGTTTTTT.

The V gene is TRBV7-9, the J gene TRBJ2-1; no firm D call. The germline CDR1 and CDR2 sequences are SEHNR and FQNEAQ (reference sequence). This CDR3 has 15 amino acids. The V and J ends lost 1 base and 5 bases respectively, with 12 bases between them. The CDR3 region has the DNA TGTGCCAGCAGCTTAGGGGAATATCTCCACAATGAGCAGTTCTTC. Translated: CASSLGEYLHNEQFF. The variable domain in full, completed from reference TRBV7-9 and TRBJ2-1, reads DTGVSQNPRHKITKRGQNVTFRCDPISEHNRLYWYRQTLGQGPEFLTYFQNEAQLEKSRLLSDRFSAERPKGSFSTLEIQRTEQGDSAMYLCASSLGEYLHNEQFFGPGTRLTVL.

This clonotype was detected ten times or more. V and J are TRBV12-3 or TRBV12-4 and TRBJ2-1; TRBD1 or TRBD2 may be the D gene (5 bases each). The V gene lost 4 bases and the J gene lost 9 bases, with 25 bases spanning the gap. The CDR3 length is 17 residues. The CDR3: CASSWGSAGPTSGEQFF. DNA of the CDR3: TGTGCCAGCAGTTGGGGCTCCGCGGGTCCGACCTCTGGTGAGCAGTTCTTC.

The chain employs TRBV12-3 or TRBV12-4 and TRBJ1-5; no clear D gene. The CDR3 is 14 amino acids. The V gene lost 3 bases and the J gene lost 2 bases, with 8 bases spanning the gap. For the CDR3, the DNA is TGTGCCAGCAGTTTCGGGAAGGGCAATCAGCCCCAGCATTTT. The encoded protein is CASSFGKGNQPQHF.

At least ten counts were recorded for this clonotype. The chain employs TRBV6-1 and TRBJ2-1, with D unresolved. CDR1 and CDR2 from the germline V gene are MNHNS and SASEGT. The CDR3 spans 11 residues. V was pared by 8 bases and J by 5 bases, with 7 bases between. CDR3 region: CASGYHNEQFF. CDR3 in DNA: TGTGCCAGCGGTTATCACAATGAGCAGTTCTTC.

V gene TRBV27 combines with J gene TRBJ2-1, with D perhaps matching TRBD2 (5 bases). Trimming removed 6 bases at V and 2 bases at J, with 11 bases between. From germline, CDR1 is MNHEY and CDR2 SMNVEV (reference sequence). This CDR3 region has 14 residues. Here the CDR3 DNA reads TGTGCCAGCAGACCACTAGTACCCTACAATGAGCAGTTCTTC. It is translated as CASRPLVPYNEQFF.

The CDR3 DNA reads as TGTGCCAGCAAACCCCGGGGGGCTAAAGAGACCCAGTACTTC. The encoded protein is CASKPRGAKETQYF. The chain couples TRBV7-8 to TRBJ2-5; a weak D match, TRBD2 (7 bases). Trimming took 7 bases from V and 3 from J, leaving 15 bases between them. Germline-derived CDR1 and CDR2 are SGHVS and FQNEAQ. The CDR3 has 14 residues.

The table lists this clonotype with many counts. The V gene is TRBV6-1, the J gene TRBJ2-3, with 9 bases aligning to TRBD2. Per the germline V gene, CDR1 is MNHNS and CDR2 is SASEGT. V gave up 4 bases and J gave up 3 bases; unmatched junction bases: 2. The CDR3 sequence is 14 residues long. The CDR3 sequence is CASSATSGTDTQYF. CDR3 DNA sequence: TGTGCCAGCAGTGCAACTAGCGGGACAGATACGCAGTATTTT.